A selection of T cell receptor beta chains follows, all from one sample in a study of blood T cells in healthy people across ages. A single record per CDR3 protein comes from TCRdb applying MiXCR to the 5' RACE reads. The sample gives about 570,000 distinct CDR3 sequences, about 27% of which show up once; roughly 3.5% is in the top ten. The sample was also linked to a second study, of T cells of mothers and their children.

Sequencing was carried out using blood. The origin of the receptors is a boy aged 2 to 9 in good health. The CDR3 runs from the conserved cysteine through the conserved F or W. The D gene is left open where the match is weak. Clone size is given for some rows only: seen once, a few or many times, or a class if the clone is expanded.

-	TRBV6-6	14	TRBJ1-5	few	TGTGCCAGCAGTCCAGGGGCCGGCAATCAGCCCCAGCATTTT	CASSPGAGNQPQHF
TRBD2	TRBV12-3/TRBV12-4	16	TRBJ2-5	medium-sized	TGTGCCAGCAGTCCTCTGGCTAGCGGGAGTGACGCGACCCAGTACTTC	CASSPLASGSDATQYF
-	TRBV19	14	TRBJ2-1	-	TGTGCCAGTAGTTGGACTCGACGCTACAATGAGCAGTTCTTC	CASSWTRRYNEQFF
-	TRBV7-9	14	TRBJ2-1	many	TGTGCCAGCAGTTTGGGCGGGACCTACAATGAGCAGTTCTTC	CASSLGGTYNEQFF
TRBD1	TRBV23-1	15	TRBJ2-5	-	TGCGCCAGCCCTTTTCCAGGGGGCAATCAAGAGACCCAGTACTTC	CASPFPGGNQETQYF
TRBD2	TRBV7-9	16	TRBJ2-1	-	TGTGCCAGCAGCTTAGTCGGGACTAGCGGCTACAATGAGCAGTTCTTC	CASSLVGTSGYNEQFF
TRBD2	TRBV20-1	15	TRBJ2-7	-	TGCAGTGCTAGAGAAGCTAGCGGGAGGGCGGGCGAGCAGTACTTC	CSAREASGRAGEQYF
-	TRBV27	13	TRBJ2-7	once	TGTGCCAGCAGGGGCGGGATATCGTACGAGCAGTACTTC	CASRGGISYEQYF
-	TRBV4-1	15	TRBJ2-5	-	TGCGCCAGCAGCCAAGATTGGAGAGCTCAAGAGACCCAGTACTTC	CASSQDWRAQETQYF
-	TRBV5-1	13	TRBJ2-7	-	TGCGCCAGCAGCTTACTGAATCAGGGCGAGCAGTACTTC	CASSLLNQGEQYF
-	TRBV7-2	15	TRBJ2-5	few	TGTGCCAGCAGCTTCTCCAAGAGTTTTCAAGAGACCCAGTACTTC	CASSFSKSFQETQYF
-	TRBV29-1	14	TRBJ2-4	-	TGCAGCGTTGAACCTACAGGGGAGGGAAACATTCAGTACTTC	CSVEPTGEGNIQYF
TRBD2	TRBV6-1	16	TRBJ2-5	-	TGTGCCAGCACCGTCACTAGCGGGGGGTACCAAGAGACCCAGTACTTC	CASTVTSGGYQETQYF
TRBD1	TRBV4-3	22	TRBJ2-4	-	TGCGCCAGCAGCCAAGATTTGATCATCGGGACAGGGGCCCTCGGGGCCAAAAACATTCAGTACTTC	CASSQDLIIGTGALGAKNIQYF
-	TRBV29-1	17	TRBJ2-3	-	TGCAGCGTTGAAGGCTGGCTAGCGAAACAAAACACAGATACGCAGTATTTT	CSVEGWLAKQNTDTQYF
-	TRBV7-2	13	TRBJ2-5	-	TGTGCCGGCAGCTTAGCGAGAGAAAACGGGCAGTACTTC	CAGSLARENGQYF
TRBD2	TRBV5-1	17	TRBJ2-1	-	TGCGCCAGCAAGGTCGGGACTAGCGGGGGGTTGGGGAATGAGCAGTTCTTC	CASKVGTSGGLGNEQFF
-	TRBV29-1	13	TRBJ2-7	-	TGCAGCGTTGAAGGGGTCGGGAGTTACGAGCAGTACTTC	CSVEGVGSYEQYF
TRBD1	TRBV29-1	13	TRBJ2-5	-	TGCAGCGTTGTGGACAGGGGCGGGGAGACCCAGTACTTC	CSVVDRGGETQYF
-	TRBV5-6	14	TRBJ1-2	few	TGTGCCAGCAGCCCCCGCCCGGGGAGTCGTGGCTACACCTTC	CASSPRPGSRGYTF
-	TRBV6-1	17	TRBJ1-4	few	TGTGCCAGCAGCCTTAGGGGTTGGGGGTCAACTAATGAAAAACTGTTTTTT	CASSLRGWGSTNEKLFF
TRBD1	TRBV7-3	15	TRBJ1-3	few	TGTGCCAGCAGCCTAGAGGGGGCGACGGGAAACACCATATATTTT	CASSLEGATGNTIYF
TRBD1	TRBV9	14	TRBJ1-1	-	TGTGCCATCGGATTCAGGGGGAGAAACACTGAAGCTTTCTTT	CAIGFRGRNTEAFF
-	TRBV7-9	16	TRBJ2-7	few	TGTGCCAGCAGCACCTTGGCAGGCGATTATAGATGGGAGCAGTACTTC	CASSTLAGDYRWEQYF
-	TRBV20-1	13	TRBJ2-7	-	TGCAGTGCCAGTTATGGGGTTTCCTACGAGCAGTACTTC	CSASYGVSYEQYF
-	TRBV21-1	15	TRBJ1-2	-	TGTGCCAGCAGATCAGGGACAGCAAAGAACTATGGCTACACCTTC	CASRSGTAKNYGYTF
-	TRBV5-1	15	TRBJ1-4	-	TGCGCCAGCAGCTCGGGCGGGGACACTAATGAAAAACTGTTTTTT	CASSSGGDTNEKLFF
-	TRBV29-1	14	TRBJ1-4	-	TGCAGCGTCCACTCAGGGGCAACTAATGAAAAACTGTTTTTT	CSVHSGATNEKLFF
TRBD2	TRBV12-3/TRBV12-4	14	TRBJ2-7	-	TGTGCCAGCAGTCCTAGCGGGATCTCCTACGAGCAGTACTTC	CASSPSGISYEQYF
-	TRBV5-8	16	TRBJ1-1	-	TGTGCCAGCAGCTTAGGTTGGGACCTTCCGATCGCTGAAGCTTTCTTT	CASSLGWDLPIAEAFF
-	TRBV2	14	TRBJ2-6	few	TGTGCCAGTCACACAGGGTCTGGGGCCAACGTCCTGACTTTC	CASHTGSGANVLTF
-	TRBV7-8	14	TRBJ1-2	few	TGTGCCAGCAGCCTAGGACGGTCCTACTATGGCTACACCTTC	CASSLGRSYYGYTF
TRBD1	TRBV2	13	TRBJ2-7	many	TGTGCCAGCAGTCAGGACAGGGACTACGAGCAGTACTTC	CASSQDRDYEQYF
TRBD1	TRBV28	14	TRBJ1-6	many	TGTGCCAGCAGTTGGGGACAGGGCCCTTCACCCCTCCACTTT	CASSWGQGPSPLHF
-	TRBV7-7	14	TRBJ2-5	few	TGTGCCAGCAGCTTAGTTGGACGTGAAGAGACCCAGTACTTC	CASSLVGREETQYF
-	TRBV24-1	17	TRBJ2-7	few	TGTGCCACCAGTGATTTGAAGCAGGGTGGGCTTTCCTACGAGCAGTACTTC	CATSDLKQGGLSYEQYF
TRBD1	TRBV15	14	TRBJ2-2	-	TGTGCCACCAGTGGGGACAGTAACACCGGGGAGCTGTTTTTT	CATSGDSNTGELFF
-	TRBV30	16	TRBJ2-3	few	TGTGCCTGGAGGGCCCCCCGAGTTACTAGCACAGATACGCAGTATTTT	CAWRAPRVTSTDTQYF
-	TRBV7-9	15	TRBJ2-1	-	TGTGCCAGCAGCTTAGCCCTCTACTCCTACAATGAGCAGTTCTTC	CASSLALYSYNEQFF
-	TRBV7-6	16	TRBJ2-6	-	TGTGCCAGCAGCTTAGGTGGCCACTCTGGGGCCAACGTCCTGACTTTC	CASSLGGHSGANVLTF
TRBD1	TRBV7-3	15	TRBJ2-2	few	TGTGCCAGCAGCCAGGACAGGGGGAACACCGGGGAGCTGTTTTTT	CASSQDRGNTGELFF
-	TRBV19	16	TRBJ2-1	few	TGTGCCAGTAGTATACGCGACGGGAGACCCTACAATGAGCAGTTCTTC	CASSIRDGRPYNEQFF
TRBD1	TRBV20-1	14	TRBJ2-7	-	TGCAGTGCTAGAGGGATGGGACAGACCTACGAGCAGTACTTC	CSARGMGQTYEQYF
-	TRBV20-1	15	TRBJ1-2	-	TGCGGTGCTAGAGATAACATTGCAGCCTACTATGGCTACACCTTC	CGARDNIAAYYGYTF
TRBD1	TRBV20-1	13	TRBJ1-1	few	TGCAGTTCCCCCGGGACAGGGAACACTGAAGCTTTCTTT	CSSPGTGNTEAFF
-	TRBV7-8	13	TRBJ2-7	few	TGTGCCAGCAGCGTCGGGATCTCCTACGAGCAGTACTTC	CASSVGISYEQYF
TRBD1	TRBV5-1	13	TRBJ1-2	few	TGCGCCAGTCGGGAGGACAGGGGCTATGGCTACACCTTC	CASREDRGYGYTF
-	TRBV20-1	13	TRBJ2-2	few	TGCAGTGCTAGACCAGAGAACACCGGGGAGCTGTTTTTT	CSARPENTGELFF
-	TRBV4-3	13	TRBJ1-2	many	TGCGCCAGCAGCCAAGTATACGGCTATGGCTACACCTTC	CASSQVYGYGYTF
-	TRBV28	12	TRBJ1-5	few	TGTGCCAGCAGTTCCTTGAATCAGCCCCAGCATTTT	CASSSLNQPQHF
-	TRBV10-1	13	TRBJ2-2	few	TGCGCCAGCAGTGAGTCTGGCTCCGGGGAGCTGTTTTTT	CASSESGSGELFF
-	TRBV5-4	15	TRBJ2-5	few	TGTGCCAGCAGCCCCGTGGTGGGGGGCCAAGAGACCCAGTACTTC	CASSPVVGGQETQYF
TRBD1	TRBV6-1	15	TRBJ2-3	-	TGTGCCAGCAGTGCCGGGACAGGGGAAGCAGATACGCAGTATTTT	CASSAGTGEADTQYF
TRBD1	TRBV11-2	14	TRBJ1-1	few	TGTGCCAGCGGTGCCGGGACAGGGTGGACTGAAGCTTTCTTT	CASGAGTGWTEAFF